This T cell receptor beta chain derives from a study of cytomegalovirus exposure and HLA in healthy donors. General study points: Among TCR sequences, most were rare, though some public TCRs appeared in many donors. A later analysis found first-cohort TCR clusters tended to co-occur in the 120 or so validation repertoires.

Trimming at V came to 6 bases and at J to 2 bases, leaving 7 bases not matched to a gene. The CDR3 runs 16 residues. Germline values: CDR1 MNHEY, CDR2 SMNVEV (reference sequence). Details on this clone: The target antigen is unknown.

The donors formed part of the 120-subject validation cohort, distinct from the roughly 700-subject first cohort. The protocol was immunoSEQ multiplex PCR, while the TCRdb copy is restricted to in-frame clones and leaves out a portion. The sample lists under 110,000 clones; less than 90% were seen once. Sequenced material: PBMCs. The chain has TRBV27 and TRBJ1-6; 7 bases are shared with TRBD1. This receptor was taken from a woman in her late teens or twenties in good health and CMV-seropositive. The CDR3 DNA sequence: TGTGCCAGCAGCAAGACAGGGCCGGCCTATAATTCACCCCTCCACTTT. This encodes CASSKTGPAYNSPLHF.